Below, one T cell receptor (beta chain) is given with its context. The record originates from a study of blood T cell repertoires in COVID-19. Profiling relied on immunoSEQ multiplex PCR, and the TCRdb table lists in-frame clones only, not all of them. The table shows 30,000 to 40,000 clones, with approximately 91% occurring only once. This TCR was recovered from a man in his 70s with active COVID-19. Sample: peripheral blood.

The CDR3 region is CASSSGTYGYTF. The DNA for the CDR3 is TGTGCCAGCAGTTCAGGAACCTATGGCTACACCTTC. The gene calls are TRBV28 and TRBJ1-2; no firm D call. The CDR3 totals 12 residues. The V gene's germline CDR1 is MDHEN and CDR2 SYDVKM. V dropped 4 bases and J dropped 4 bases, with 7 bases sitting between them.